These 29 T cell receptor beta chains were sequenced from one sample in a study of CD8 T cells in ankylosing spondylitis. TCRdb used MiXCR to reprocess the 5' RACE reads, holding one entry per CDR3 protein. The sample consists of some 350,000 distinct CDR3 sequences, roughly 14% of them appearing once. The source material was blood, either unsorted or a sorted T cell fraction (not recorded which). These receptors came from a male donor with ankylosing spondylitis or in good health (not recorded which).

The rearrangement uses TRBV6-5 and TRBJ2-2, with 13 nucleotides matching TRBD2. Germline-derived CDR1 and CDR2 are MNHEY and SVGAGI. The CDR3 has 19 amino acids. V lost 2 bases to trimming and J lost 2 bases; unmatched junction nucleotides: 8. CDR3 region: CASSYPGLAGADNTGELFF. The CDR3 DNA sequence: TGTGCCAGCAGTTACCCCGGACTAGCGGGAGCTGACAACACCGGGGAGCTGTTTTTT.

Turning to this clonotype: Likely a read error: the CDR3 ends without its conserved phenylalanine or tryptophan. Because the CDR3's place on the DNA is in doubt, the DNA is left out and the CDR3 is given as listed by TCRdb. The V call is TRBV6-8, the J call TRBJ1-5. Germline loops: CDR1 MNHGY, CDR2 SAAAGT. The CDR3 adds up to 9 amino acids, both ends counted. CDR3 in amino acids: CASSSKRRL.

Written as DNA, the CDR3 is TGCGCCAGCAGTGCCAGGGGGCAAGAAGAGACCCAGTACTTC. This gives the protein CASSARGQEETQYF. The chain employs TRBV10-1 and TRBJ2-5, with 8 bases aligning to TRBD1. The CDR3 loop spans 14 amino acids. Germline-derived CDR1 and CDR2 are WNHNN and SYGVQD (reference sequence). J was trimmed by 3 bases and V by 4 bases; bases with no gene match: 4.

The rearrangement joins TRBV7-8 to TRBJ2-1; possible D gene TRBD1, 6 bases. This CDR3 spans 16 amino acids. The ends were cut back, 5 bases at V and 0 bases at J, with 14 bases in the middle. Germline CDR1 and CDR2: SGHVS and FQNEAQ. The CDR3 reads CASSPTGKSSYNEQFF. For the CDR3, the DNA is TGTGCCAGCAGCCCAACAGGGAAGAGCTCCTACAATGAGCAGTTCTTC.

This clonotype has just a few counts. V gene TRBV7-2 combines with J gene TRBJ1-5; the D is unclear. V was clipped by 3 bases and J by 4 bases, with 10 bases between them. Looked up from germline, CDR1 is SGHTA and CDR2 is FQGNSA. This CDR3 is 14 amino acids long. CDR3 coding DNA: TGTGCCAGCAGCTTCATCGGACCTAATCAGCCCCAGCATTTT. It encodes CASSFIGPNQPQHF.

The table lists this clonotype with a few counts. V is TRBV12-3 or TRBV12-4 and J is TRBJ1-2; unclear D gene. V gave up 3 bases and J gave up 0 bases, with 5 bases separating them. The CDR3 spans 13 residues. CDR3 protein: CASSFQANYGYTF. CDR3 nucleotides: TGTGCCAGCAGTTTCCAGGCTAACTATGGCTACACCTTC.

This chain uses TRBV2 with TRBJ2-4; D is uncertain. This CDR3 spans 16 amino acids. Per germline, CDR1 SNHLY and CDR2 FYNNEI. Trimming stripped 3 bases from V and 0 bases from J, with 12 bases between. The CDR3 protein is CASSDVATPAKNIQYF. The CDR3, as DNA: TGTGCCAGCAGTGACGTGGCCACTCCAGCCAAAAACATTCAGTACTTC.

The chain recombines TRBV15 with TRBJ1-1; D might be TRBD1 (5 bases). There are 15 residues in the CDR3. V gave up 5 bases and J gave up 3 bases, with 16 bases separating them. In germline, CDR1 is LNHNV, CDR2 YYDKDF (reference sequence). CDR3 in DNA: TGTGCCACCAGCTACACCGGGACCGAGGACACTGAAGCTTTCTTT. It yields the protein CATSYTGTEDTEAFF.

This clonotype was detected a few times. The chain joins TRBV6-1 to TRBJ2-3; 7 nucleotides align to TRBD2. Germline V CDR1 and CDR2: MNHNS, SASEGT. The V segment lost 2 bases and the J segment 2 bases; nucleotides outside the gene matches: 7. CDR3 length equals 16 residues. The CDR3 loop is CASSELGGSYTDTQYF. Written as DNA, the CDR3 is TGTGCCAGCAGTGAACTAGGCGGGAGCTACACAGATACGCAGTATTTT.

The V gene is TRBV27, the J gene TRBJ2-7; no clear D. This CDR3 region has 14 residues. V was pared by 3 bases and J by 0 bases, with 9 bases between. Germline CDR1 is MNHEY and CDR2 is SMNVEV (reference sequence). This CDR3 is CASSLRRYSYEQYF. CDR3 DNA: TGTGCCAGCAGTTTGCGTCGCTACTCCTACGAGCAGTACTTC.

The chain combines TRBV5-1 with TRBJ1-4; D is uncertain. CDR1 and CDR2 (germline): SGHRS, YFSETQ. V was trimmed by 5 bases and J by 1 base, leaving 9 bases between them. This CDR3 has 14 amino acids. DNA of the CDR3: TGCGCCAGCAGTTCCGGGCTAACTAATGAAAAACTGTTTTTT. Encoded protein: CASSSGLTNEKLFF.

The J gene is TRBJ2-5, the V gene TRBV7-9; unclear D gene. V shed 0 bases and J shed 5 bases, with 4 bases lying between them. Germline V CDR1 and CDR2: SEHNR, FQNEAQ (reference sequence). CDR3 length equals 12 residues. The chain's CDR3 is CASSLAHETQYF. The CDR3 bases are TGTGCCAGCAGCTTAGCGCACGAGACCCAGTACTTC.

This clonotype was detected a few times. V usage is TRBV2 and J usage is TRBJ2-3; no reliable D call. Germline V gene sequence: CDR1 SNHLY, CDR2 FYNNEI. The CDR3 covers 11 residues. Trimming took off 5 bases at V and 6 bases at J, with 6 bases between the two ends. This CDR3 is CASSRLDTQYF. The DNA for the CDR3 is TGTGCCAGCAGTCGATTGGATACGCAGTATTTT.

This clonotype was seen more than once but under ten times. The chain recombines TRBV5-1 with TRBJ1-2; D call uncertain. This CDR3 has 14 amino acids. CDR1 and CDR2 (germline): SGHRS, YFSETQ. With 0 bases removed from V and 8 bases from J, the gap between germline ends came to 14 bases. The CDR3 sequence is CASSLDGPSGGYTF. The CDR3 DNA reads TGCGCCAGCAGCTTGGACGGCCCAAGCGGGGGCTACACCTTC. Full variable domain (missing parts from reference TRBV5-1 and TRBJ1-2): KAGVTQTPRYLIKTRGQQVTLSCSPISGHRSVSWYQQTPGQGLQFLFEYFSETQRNKGNFPGRFSGRQFSNSRSEMNVSTLELGDSALYLCASSLDGPSGGYTFGSGTRLTVV.

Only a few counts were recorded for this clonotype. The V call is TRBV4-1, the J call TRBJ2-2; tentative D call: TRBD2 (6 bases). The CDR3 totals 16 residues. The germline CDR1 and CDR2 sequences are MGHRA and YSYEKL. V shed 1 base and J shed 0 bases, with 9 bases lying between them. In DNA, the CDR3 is TGCGCCAGCAGCCAAGCACTAGCTTCGAACACCGGGGAGCTGTTTTTT. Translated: CASSQALASNTGELFF.

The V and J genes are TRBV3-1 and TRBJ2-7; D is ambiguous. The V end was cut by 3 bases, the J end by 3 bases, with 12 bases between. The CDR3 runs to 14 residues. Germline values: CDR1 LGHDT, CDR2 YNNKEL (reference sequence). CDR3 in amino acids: CASSHTGQSYEQYF. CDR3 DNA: TGTGCCAGCAGCCACACCGGGCAAAGCTACGAGCAGTACTTC.

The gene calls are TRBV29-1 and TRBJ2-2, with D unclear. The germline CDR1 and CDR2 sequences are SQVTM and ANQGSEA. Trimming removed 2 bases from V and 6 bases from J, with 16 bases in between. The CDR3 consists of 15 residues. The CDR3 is CSVELGYDRSGELFF. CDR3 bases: TGCAGCGTTGAATTAGGGTACGATCGGTCCGGGGAGCTGTTTTTT.

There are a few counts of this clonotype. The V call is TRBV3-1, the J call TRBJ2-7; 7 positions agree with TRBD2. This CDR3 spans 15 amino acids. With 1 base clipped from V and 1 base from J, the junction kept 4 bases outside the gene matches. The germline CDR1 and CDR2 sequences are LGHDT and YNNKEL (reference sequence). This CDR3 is CASSQGPAGSYEQYF. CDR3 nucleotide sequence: TGTGCCAGCAGCCAAGGTCCAGCGGGGTCCTACGAGCAGTACTTC.

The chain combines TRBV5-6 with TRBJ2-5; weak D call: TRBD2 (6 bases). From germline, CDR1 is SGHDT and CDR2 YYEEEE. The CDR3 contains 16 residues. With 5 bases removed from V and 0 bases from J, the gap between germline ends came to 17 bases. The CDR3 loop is CASSLGPSAYQETQYF. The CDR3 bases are TGTGCCAGCAGTCTGGGGCCTAGCGCTTACCAAGAGACCCAGTACTTC.

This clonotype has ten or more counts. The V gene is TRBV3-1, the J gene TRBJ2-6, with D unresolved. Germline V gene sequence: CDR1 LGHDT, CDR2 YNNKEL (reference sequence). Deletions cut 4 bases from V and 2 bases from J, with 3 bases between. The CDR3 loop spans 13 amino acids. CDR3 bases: TGTGCCAGCAGCCCTACTGGGGCCAACGTCCTGACTTTC. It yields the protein CASSPTGANVLTF.

The CDR3 DNA reads as TGTGCCAGCAGTTACCAGCGGAAAAACTCCTACAATGAGCAGTTCTTC. It codes for CASSYQRKNSYNEQFF. The V call is TRBV6-5, the J call TRBJ2-1, with D perhaps matching TRBD2 (5 bases). In germline, CDR1 is MNHEY, CDR2 SVGAGI. The CDR3 totals 16 residues. V was trimmed by 2 bases and J by 0 bases, leaving 11 bases between them.

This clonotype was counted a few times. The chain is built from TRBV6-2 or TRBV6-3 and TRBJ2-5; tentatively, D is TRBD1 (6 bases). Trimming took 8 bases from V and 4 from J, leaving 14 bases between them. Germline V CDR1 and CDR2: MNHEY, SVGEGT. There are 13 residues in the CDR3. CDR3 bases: TGTGCCAGCGTACTACAGGGACGAGAGACCCAGTACTTC. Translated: CASVLQGRETQYF.

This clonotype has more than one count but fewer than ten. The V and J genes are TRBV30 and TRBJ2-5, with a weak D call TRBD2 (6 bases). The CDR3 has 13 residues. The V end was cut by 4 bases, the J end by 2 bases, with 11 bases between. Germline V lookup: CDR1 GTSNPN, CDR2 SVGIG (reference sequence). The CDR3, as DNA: TGTGCCTGGACGGGGGTGGGACAAGAGACCCAGTACTTC. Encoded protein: CAWTGVGQETQYF.

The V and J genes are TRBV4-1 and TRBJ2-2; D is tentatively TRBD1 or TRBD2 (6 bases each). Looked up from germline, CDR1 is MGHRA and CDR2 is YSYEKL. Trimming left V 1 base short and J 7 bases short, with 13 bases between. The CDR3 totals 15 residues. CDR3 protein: CASSQGGGPGGELFF. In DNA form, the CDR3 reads TGCGCCAGCAGCCAAGGTGGGGGGCCCGGCGGGGAGCTGTTTTTT.

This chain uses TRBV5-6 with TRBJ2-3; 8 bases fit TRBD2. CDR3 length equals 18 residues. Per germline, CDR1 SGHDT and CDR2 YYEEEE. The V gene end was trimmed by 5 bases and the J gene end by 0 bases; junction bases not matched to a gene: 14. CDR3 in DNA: TGTGCCAGCAGGTCGTCCAAGCGGGAGTACCTTAGCACAGATACGCAGTATTTT. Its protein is CASRSSKREYLSTDTQYF.

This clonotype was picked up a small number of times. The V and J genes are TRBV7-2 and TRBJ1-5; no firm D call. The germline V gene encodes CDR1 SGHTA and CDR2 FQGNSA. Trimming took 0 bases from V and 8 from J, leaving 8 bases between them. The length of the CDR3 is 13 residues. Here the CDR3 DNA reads TGTGCCAGCAGCTTAGCTGTCGGGAAGCCCCAGCATTTT. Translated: CASSLAVGKPQHF.

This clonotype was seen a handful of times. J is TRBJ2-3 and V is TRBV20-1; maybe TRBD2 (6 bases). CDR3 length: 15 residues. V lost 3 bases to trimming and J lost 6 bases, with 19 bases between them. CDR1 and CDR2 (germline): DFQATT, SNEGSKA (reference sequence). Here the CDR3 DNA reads TGCAGTGCTAGTCCCGAACCGGGACTGTATGATACGCAGTATTTT. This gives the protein CSASPEPGLYDTQYF.

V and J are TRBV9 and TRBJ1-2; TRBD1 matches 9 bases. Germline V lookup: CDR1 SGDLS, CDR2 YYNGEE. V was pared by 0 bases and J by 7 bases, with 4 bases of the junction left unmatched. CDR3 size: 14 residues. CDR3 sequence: CASSVAQGAVGYTF. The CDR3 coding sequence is TGTGCCAGCAGCGTAGCACAGGGGGCCGTTGGCTACACCTTC.

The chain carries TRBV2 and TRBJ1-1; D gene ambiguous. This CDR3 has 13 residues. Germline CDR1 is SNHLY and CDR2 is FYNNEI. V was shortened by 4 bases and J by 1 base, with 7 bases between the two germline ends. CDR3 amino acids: CASSVWENTEAFF. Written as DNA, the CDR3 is TGTGCCAGCAGTGTCTGGGAGAACACTGAAGCTTTCTTT. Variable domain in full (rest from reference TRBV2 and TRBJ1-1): EPEVTQTPSHQVTQMGQEVILRCVPISNHLYFYWYRQILGQKVEFLVSFYNNEISEKSEIFDDQFSVERPDGSNFTLKIRSTKLEDSAMYFCASSVWENTEAFFGQGTRLTVV.